A selection of T cell receptor beta chains follows, all from one sample in a study of blood T cells in healthy people across ages. MiXCR was run by TCRdb on the 5' RACE reads, yielding one entry per CDR3 protein. The data contain roughly 680,000 distinct CDR3 sequences, around a fifth of them singletons. Input material: blood. These TCRs come from a man aged 65 to 79 in good health. Each CDR3 is given without its conserved first and last residue.

v_gene	j_gene	CDR3aa
TRBV19	TRBJ2-5	ASSLGAGVVETQY
TRBV20-1	TRBJ2-3	SAPEQGETQY
TRBV7-9	.	ASRIGTSEQF
TRBV5-5	TRBJ2-7	ASSLGGGYSYEQY
TRBV7-2	TRBJ2-5	ASSLEPGLARETQY
TRBV24-1	TRBJ2-5	ATSDLATGSYQETQY
TRBV11-2	TRBJ1-5	ASSLRGGQPQH
TRBV12-3/TRBV12-4	TRBJ1-1	ASSFGRQGLNEAF
TRBV3-1	TRBJ2-1	ASSPRLGGGGEQF
TRBV2	TRBJ2-1	ASILPGLAGRNEQF
TRBV7-2	TRBJ1-1	ASSLAARATEAF
TRBV20-1	TRBJ2-3	SARDSSFTDTQY
TRBV20-1	TRBJ2-5	SATPRGTTPGTQY
TRBV7-2	TRBJ2-1	ASSLNKGNEQF
TRBV2	TRBJ2-5	ASEQNPSETQY
TRBV20-1	.	SAPRRLAGLNEQF
TRBV6-1	TRBJ2-1	ASSEGRTVQQF
TRBV27	TRBJ1-4	ASGPTSTNEKLF